These 15 T cell receptor beta chains came from one sample sequenced in a study of regulatory T cells in long-lasting Graves disease. Time point specified: newly diagnosed GD, antithyroid drugs for less than 3 months. The TCR library was made from RNA that had been extracted from PBMCs in TRIzol. Construction of TCR beta libraries relied on iRepertoire HTBI primers and on Arm-PCR targeting CDR3 regions. TCRdb redid the calling of the multiplex PCR reads with MiXCR, one entry per CDR3 protein. The sample shows 580,000 or so distinct CDR3 sequences, 15% to 20% of them seen only once. These data also formed part of another study, on T cells in Graves' hyperthyroidism and ophthalmopathy.

Sequenced material: peripheral blood mononuclear cells (PBMCs), taken at new diagnosis, from a patient treated with antithyroid drugs. These receptors all come from a man between 18 and 29 years old with Graves disease.

The chain has TRBV9 and TRBJ2-2; D is perhaps TRBD2 (5 bases). The CDR3 totals 15 residues. Trimming stripped 1 base from V and 7 bases from J, with 14 bases between. Germline lookup yields CDR1 SGDLS and CDR2 YYNGEE. CDR3 DNA sequence: TGTGCCAGCAGCGTATCGGGCCTTCGGGGCGGGGAGCTGTTTTTT. Protein sequence: CASSVSGLRGGELFF.

This clonotype was recorded many times. The gene calls are TRBV2 and TRBJ2-7; 8 nucleotides agree with TRBD1. The CDR3 loop spans 14 amino acids. Losses at the gene ends were 3 bases for V and 6 bases for J; bases not matched to a gene: 7. CDR1 and CDR2 (germline): SNHLY, FYNNEI. In DNA, the CDR3 is TGTGCCAGCAGTGACGACAGGGGACGAAGCGAGCAGTACTTC. It translates to CASSDDRGRSEQYF.

This clonotype occurred many times. The CDR3 DNA sequence: TGTGCCAGCAGCACCTCCTCAGGGCAGCCCTATGGCTACACCTTC. This encodes CASSTSSGQPYGYTF. V and J are TRBV5-5 and TRBJ1-2, with D maybe TRBD1 (5 bases). Trimming stripped 4 bases from V and 4 bases from J, with 17 bases between. CDR1 is SGHKS and CDR2 is YYEKEE in the germline V gene (reference sequence). The CDR3 has 15 amino acids.

In this sample, this clonotype turned up a few times. Its ends do not fully match the called genes, so a read error is possible. This chain links TRBV5-1 with TRBJ2-3, with 15 positions matching TRBD2. Germline-derived CDR1 and CDR2 are SGHRS and YFSETQ. The CDR3 has 16 residues. The CDR3 nucleotides read TGTGCCAGCGGGACTAGCGGGAGGTTGGGCACAGATACGCAGTATTTT. Protein: CASGTSGRLGTDTQYF. The entire variable domain, with the rest obtained from reference TRBV5-1 and TRBJ2-3, is as follows: KAGVTQTPRYLIKTRGQQVTLSCSPISGHRSVSWYQQTPGQGLQFLFEYFSETQRNKGNFPGRFSGRQFSNSRSEMNVSTLELGDSALYLCASGTSGRLGTDTQYFGPGTRLTVL.

This clonotype was picked up a small number of times. This chain links TRBV9 with TRBJ2-1; D perhaps matches TRBD2 (5 bases). V lost 1 base and J 10 bases, leaving 6 bases between the germline ends. This CDR3 has 11 residues. From germline, CDR1 is SGDLS and CDR2 YYNGEE. The DNA of the CDR3 is TGTGCCAGCAGCGTAACGGGAGAGCAGTTCTTC. Protein sequence: CASSVTGEQFF.

This chain uses TRBV27 with TRBJ2-7; 8 bases fit TRBD2. Germline V gene sequence: CDR1 MNHEY, CDR2 SMNVEV (reference sequence). The V gene end was trimmed by 4 bases and the J gene end by 2 bases; junction bases not matched to a gene: 7. The CDR3 consists of 15 residues. CDR3 sequence: CASSYVGREAYEQYF. The CDR3 nucleotides are TGTGCCAGCAGTTACGTCGGGAGGGAAGCCTACGAGCAGTACTTC.

Regarding this clonotype: With a much larger clone just one base away, this may be a read error. The rearrangement uses TRBV6-5 and TRBJ2-5; D is possibly TRBD1 (6 bases). Trimming left V 4 bases short and J 4 bases short, with 13 bases between. Germline CDR1 and CDR2: MNHEY and SVGAGI. The CDR3 consists of 14 residues. CDR3 loop: CASSFPRGPETQYF. The CDR3 DNA reads TGTGCCAGCAGTTTCCCCAGGGGCCCAGAGACCCAGTACTTC.

This clonotype was counted ten times or more. This chain connects TRBV20-1 to TRBJ1-1; unclear D gene. Per the germline V gene, CDR1 is DFQATT and CDR2 is SNEGSKA (reference sequence). This CDR3 is 14 amino acids long. V was shortened by 2 bases and J by 5 bases, with 15 bases between the two germline ends. CDR3 DNA: TGCAGTGCTAGATCCGGATGGGCAAAGACTGAAGCTTTCTTT. Protein sequence: CSARSGWAKTEAFF.

This clonotype was seen ten or more times. The gene calls are TRBV6-5 and TRBJ2-3; 11 bases map to TRBD1. The CDR3 loop spans 15 amino acids. J was trimmed by 4 bases and V by 4 bases; bases with no gene match: 4. CDR1 and CDR2 from the germline V gene are MNHEY and SVGAGI. The CDR3 coding sequence is TGTGCCAGCAGTTGGACAGGGGGCAGGTCAGATACGCAGTATTTT. This gives the protein CASSWTGGRSDTQYF.

This clonotype was recorded a few times. The chain employs TRBV7-9 and TRBJ1-4; no definite D call. This CDR3 region has 14 residues. Deletions cut 5 bases from V and 6 bases from J, with 13 bases between. CDR1 and CDR2 from the germline V gene are SEHNR and FQNEAQ (reference sequence). The CDR3 loop is CASSPRAADEKLFF. The CDR3 DNA reads TGTGCCAGCAGCCCCCGGGCAGCAGATGAAAAACTGTTTTTT.

The rearrangement uses TRBV19 and TRBJ1-5; 7 bases are a match to TRBD1. The CDR3 runs 17 residues. CDR1 is LNHDA and CDR2 is SQIVND in the germline V gene (reference sequence). The V and J ends lost 4 bases and 0 bases, in that order; junction bases with no gene match: 9. The CDR3 loop is CASSTRTGKYSNQPQHF. The CDR3 bases are TGTGCCAGTAGTACCCGGACAGGAAAATATAGCAATCAGCCCCAGCATTTT. The full variable domain, in which reference TRBV19 and TRBJ1-5 provide the parts outside the CDR3, is DGGITQSPKYLFRKEGQNVTLSCEQNLNHDAMYWYRQDPGQGLRLIYYSQIVNDFQKGDIAEGYSVSREKKESFPLTVTSAQKNPTAFYLCASSTRTGKYSNQPQHFGDGTRLSIL.

This clonotype came up many times. The V gene is TRBV6-1, the J gene TRBJ2-7; a weak D match, TRBD1 (6 bases). The V end lost 5 bases, the J end lost 4 bases, and 24 bases lay between the germline ends. The CDR3 length is 17 residues. The V gene's germline CDR1 is MNHNS and CDR2 SASEGT. DNA for the CDR3: TGTGCCAGCAGTAACAGGGACACAGTTCTAAATTTTTACGAGCAGTACTTC. Its protein product is CASSNRDTVLNFYEQYF.

This clonotype has at least ten counts. The chain uses TRBV30 and TRBJ2-1, with 7 bases fitting TRBD2. J gave up 9 bases and V 0 bases, and 8 bases lay outside the gene matches. There are 14 residues in the CDR3. Germline-derived CDR1 and CDR2 are GTSNPN and SVGIG (reference sequence). CDR3 DNA sequence: TGTGCCTGGAGTGTACGGTTGGGGAGGGCTGAGCAGTTCTTC. Protein: CAWSVRLGRAEQFF. The full variable domain, completed using reference TRBV30 and TRBJ2-1, is SQTIHQWPATLVQPVGSPLSLECTVEGTSNPNLYWYRQAAGRGLQLLFYSVGIGQISSEVPQNLSASRPQDRQFILSSKKLLLSDSGFYLCAWSVRLGRAEQFFGPGTRLTVL.

The chain employs TRBV7-8 and TRBJ2-2; D is unclear. This CDR3 comprises 12 residues. Trimming cost V 8 bases and J 8 bases, with 12 bases left between them. The germline CDR1 and CDR2 sequences are SGHVS and FQNEAQ. CDR3 region: CASAWAVGELFF. The CDR3 region has the DNA TGTGCCAGCGCCTGGGCCGTGGGGGAGCTGTTTTTT.

V and J are TRBV9 and TRBJ2-1; 8 bases match TRBD1. J lost 3 bases, V lost 3 bases, and 5 bases had no gene match. Germline CDR1 reads SGDLS; CDR2 reads YYNGEE. The CDR3 is made up of 15 amino acids. In DNA form, the CDR3 reads TGTGCCAGCAGCGGCCGGACAGGGTTCTACAATGAGCAGTTCTTC. It specifies CASSGRTGFYNEQFF.